This entry describes one T cell receptor (beta chain). Its antigen specificity is not known. The input lacks base qualities; no much larger clone sits a single base away. This specimen comes from a study of blood T cell repertoires in COVID-19 (dated by TCRdb to between 2020 and 2021). About the investigation overall: The collaborator samples originated in the United States, Italy and Spain and spanned the acute and convalescent phases of COVID-19. The material from the prospective study consisted of cDNA or gDNA derived from T cells, B-cell-depleted T cells, or PBMCs. Subjects who had been exposed to COVID-19, were actively infected with it, or had recovered from it provided the deeply sampled blood TCRbeta repertoires that made up the dataset. The repertoires were released in a freely available public database intended as a resource for research on the immune response to SARS-CoV-2. The samples were drawn from the first 160 participants of the ongoing ImmuneRACE study and from under 1,500 subjects provided by 6 global collaborators. Sample metadata almost always included a de-identified subject ID, COVID-19 status, age in years and sex. HLA class I and class II types, where available, came from metadata supplied by the sample provider rather than from assay-based typing. What the research found in general, with its limitations: The amount of clinical and demographic metadata varied by source and participant and was provided uncurated.

TCRbeta CDR3 regions were amplified from genomic DNA using the immunoSEQ Assay, a bias-controlled multiplex PCR. In the source study's methods: The number of nucleated cells in each sample was estimated from the amplification of reference gene primers within the assay. To quantify the absolute abundance of each unique TCRbeta CDR3 rearrangement, sequence reads were collapsed and filtered. For each sample, productive Simpson clonality was calculated by taking the square root of Simpson's diversity index across productive rearrangements. Imported from immuneACCESS, the table was reduced by TCRdb to in-frame sequences with V and J called. These copies leave out some clones; in studies compared against another copy, an unresolved V gene accounts for under half, and the cause of the remainder is not known. V and J calls and clone size are given by that table; D and trimming were obtained from the DNA. Across this sample there are 68,000 or so clones, with just over 85% seen only once. Approximately 4.2% of the sample lies in the top ten.

The collaborating institutions used their own protocols to collect whole blood in K2EDTA tubes. For TCRbeta analysis, collaborators shipped samples as frozen whole blood, isolated PBMCs, or DNA extracted from either of those sample types. CDR1 and CDR2, per the germline V gene, are MGHRA and YSYEKL. Trimming accounts for 2 bases at V and 4 bases at J, while the number of junction bases matched to no gene is 2. Taken from cysteine to phenylalanine, the CDR3 has 15 residues. Only the CDR3 region is kept as DNA, spanning 45 bases read in frame from base 1. Sequences were obtained from peripheral blood. The sequence was collected from a middle-aged man with acute or convalescent COVID-19. The rearranged segments are TRBV4-1 and TRBJ2-3, with 11 middle bases fitting TRBD2. The DNA is as follows: TGCGCCAGCAGCCAACTACTAGCGGGAGCAGATACGCAGTATTTT. The resulting protein is CASSQLLAGADTQYF.